This TCR beta chain was identified during a study of metastatic and nonmetastatic thyroid tumors (dated by TCRdb to about 2020). Background for the entire study: Repertoires from peripheral blood and from tumor or nodule tissue samples of malignant and benign thyroid patients were compared. The full study reports these points: In both blood and tumor samples, TCR beta diversity was reported to be significantly higher in malignant tumors than in benign nodules.

Libraries were built with PCR. Sequencing was performed on an Illumina HiSeq 4000. High-throughput sequencing was used to profile the CDR3 region of the TCR beta-chain in every patient. As for how the authors treated the data: CDR3 differences across clinicopathological groups were used to build a classifier for discriminating distant-metastatic papillary thyroid cancer patients. To measure repertoire diversity the researchers used the Shannon index, while the Morisita-Horn index served to gauge how similar the tumor and blood repertoires were. The public reads were quality trimmed at Q25 with fastp and then assembled into clones with MiXCR by TCRdb, keeping productive beta chains. The V and J calls and clone size come from TCRdb's table, not from the authors' own analysis. The sample contains about 33,000 clones, approximately 15% of them found a single time. The ten most abundant clones make up approximately 5% of the sample.

The CDR3, from cysteine to phenylalanine, totals 15 residues. Just the 45-base CDR3 DNA is kept, in frame starting at base 1. V is cut by 6 bases and J by 2 bases, and the space between the germline ends is 17 bases. This clone was detected a few times. Which antigen it targets is not known. No much larger clone is present one base from it, and per-base qualities are unavailable. No patient had received any treatment before thyroid surgery. The study retrospectively analysed patient clinical samples collected from about 2012 to 2019 using T-cell receptor beta sequencing. The clonotype originates from a female donor with papillary thyroid cancer or a benign thyroid nodule (not recorded which). Some clones in this sample may be carry-over from other donors' samples. What was sequenced was blood. Here the chain combines TRBV12-3 or TRBV12-4 and TRBJ2-7; possibly the D gene is TRBD2, per 6 matching bases. The nucleotide sequence reads TGTGCCAGCAGCTCTGGGGGGTTAGGAACCTACGAGCAGTACTTC. This encodes CASSSGGLGTYEQYF.